This T cell receptor (beta chain) derives from a study of T cells in Graves' hyperthyroidism and ophthalmopathy. V was clipped by 6 bases and J by 1 base; unmatched bases: 11. This CDR3 is 17 amino acids long. CDR1 is MNHEY, CDR2 SMNVEV, per germline (reference sequence). With a duration under 2 months, the hyperthyroidism was newly diagnosed in patients aged 18 to 65. An approximately 10 ml volume of fresh peripheral blood provided the PBMCs. Regions amplified from RNA transcripts were the TCR beta CDR3 regions. Researchers ran a first-round RT-PCR on the TCR CDR3 using the HTBI primer set. TCRdb independently ran MiXCR on the multiplex PCR reads; one entry per CDR3 protein. The sample gives about 400,000 distinct CDR3 sequences, approximately 14% of which show up once; 11% to 15% is in the top ten. This clonotype came up a few times.

The TCR originated in a woman under 30 with Graves' hyperthyroidism. The chain is built from TRBV27 and TRBJ2-2; 7 bases are a match to TRBD1. The sequencing input was blood. CDR3 sequence reads: CASRTGTEKKNTGELFF. As DNA, the CDR3 is TGTGCCAGCAGAACCGGGACAGAGAAAAAGAACACCGGGGAGCTGTTTTTT.